This TCR beta chain derives from a study of T cell responses to AZD1222 COVID-19 vaccine. The length of the CDR3 is 16 residues. Germline trimming cut 4 bases from V and 9 bases from J; bases unmatched to any gene: 11. CDR1 and CDR2 (germline): LGHNA, YNFKEQ. Findings and limits, study-wide: Among the donors, most were white British and more were female, and clonal diversity was possibly underestimated. Nearly half of the spike-specific TCRs reportedly recognize variant regions that carry no mutations. AZD1222 recipients seropositive at baseline numbered only 5 to 7.

Researchers grouped second doses given at about 4 or about 12 weeks into one pool. Of note for this clone: Its antigen remains unidentified.

Using immunoSEQ multiplex PCR, the repertoire was profiled, and TCRdb retains in-frame clones only, with some absent. This sample has approximately 180,000 clones, with about 88% found just once. V usage is TRBV4-2 and J usage is TRBJ2-1, with 11 nucleotides matching TRBD2. Sequencing was performed on peripheral blood, taken 28 days after the second AZD1222 dose. The clonotype was recovered from an adult who received the AZD1222 COVID-19 vaccine. The CDR3 DNA reads TGTGCCAGCAGCCCGAGGGGAGTAGCGGGAGGGACTGAGCAGTTCTTC. Translation: CASSPRGVAGGTEQFF.